The clone carrying this T cell receptor (beta chain) ranks as medium-sized (0.01 to 0.1%). This record belongs to a study of patients and donors after allogeneic stem cell transplantation. TCRdb itself ran the RT-PCR reads through MiXCR, one entry per CDR3 protein. The sample carries roughly 8,000 distinct CDR3 sequences, 11% recorded once. Looked up from germline, CDR1 is MNHEY and CDR2 is SVGEGT. V lost 4 bases and J lost 7, with 16 bases in between. This CDR3 spans 14 amino acids. This TCR was recovered from a human donor who was either an allogeneic HSCT recipient or a stem cell or donor lymphocyte infusion donor (not recorded which). It is not recorded whose cells these are; they may come from a transplant donor. The sequenced sample was blood, either unsorted or a sorted T cell fraction (not recorded which). The rearrangement links TRBV6-2 or TRBV6-3 to TRBJ1-2; unclear D gene. The DNA of the CDR3 is TGTGCCAGCAGTTCGGACGGACGGTCGGTTGGCTACACCTTC. This encodes CASSSDGRSVGYTF.